This T cell receptor beta chain was recorded in a study of cytomegalovirus exposure and HLA in healthy donors (dated by TCRdb to about 2017). Concerning the study at large: An earlier analysis of several hundred of the donors reported approximately 290 Gb of sequence data and 117 million unique TCR beta sequences from approximately 180 million T cells. In addition to the first cohort of 650 to 800 subjects, a separate validation cohort of 130 or so different subjects was used. Every discovery cohort repertoire had been produced on one sequencing platform. In an earlier analysis of a few hundred of the donors, high-throughput TCR beta sequencing was used to judge whether each TCR beta V gene segment behaved as functional or pseudogenic. The later analysis used no new phenotypic data to find candidate immune exposures, relying instead on TCR beta sequences and their occurrence across donors. In a later analysis, previously published TCR beta repertoires from several hundred donors were re-analyzed and high-resolution HLA genotyping was added so that TCR occurrence patterns could be studied. Class I and class II HLA loci were covered by the typing at four-digit resolution. Donor age, sex, ethnicity and CMV serostatus were collected together with the repertoire data. Several DR-DQ haplotypes were handled as single units for association and clustering, since linkage in the cohort was strong. The study aimed to test whether signatures of past pathogen exposure could be identified by cataloging public T cell receptors. Approximately 300 gigabases of sequencing data and roughly 81 million unique TCR sequences made up an early release that covered 500 to 700 HLA-typed donors. A later genetic analysis took genome-wide SNP genotypes for 398 of the 666 donors and used that subset as a discovery cohort. The study used immunosequencing to profile the T cell repertoires of some 600 subjects and linked those repertoires to cytomegalovirus serostatus. Among roughly 400 genotyped donors of the cohort, an average of roughly 230,000 unique TCR beta nucleotide sequences was sequenced per donor, of which about 18% were non-productive. Typing coverage varied by locus: roughly 620-630 donors for A, B, C, DRB1 and DQB1; 500 to 550 for DQA1; about 590 for DPA1; roughly 450 for DPB1. Of the approximately 400 genotyped donors, around 81% fell in the genetic ancestry cluster associated with self-reported Caucasian donors. To predict cytomegalovirus infection status, the study combined high-throughput TCR immunosequencing, statistical association of individual TCRs with disease status, and machine learning. General study outcomes and caveats: While some public TCRs were present in many individuals, most TCR sequences turned up only very rarely across donors. For the cohort, immune exposure information was limited to CMV serostatus. Linkage disequilibrium might explain the correlated functional status among segregating V segments, but an unknown experimental factor could not be excluded. The study gave a list of about 170 TCR beta chains associated with cytomegalovirus. According to a later analysis, most CMV-associated TCR beta chains appeared to be HLA-restricted, and the HLA associations seemed to be driven largely by CMV exposure. In this cohort, only TCR beta chains were sequenced, and detectable features were limited by the absence of alpha or paired-chain data. In vitro tests confirmed that a few of the cytomegalovirus-associated TCR beta chains recognize cytomegalovirus antigens. An earlier analysis of approximately 600 of the donors showed that most TCR beta V segments appeared in productive rearrangements either about 87% or about 30% of the time, which broadly matched IMGT annotations. Presence/absence analyses assumed roughly uniform sequencing depth across donors, an assumption that may not hold. Cytomegalovirus status was reported to be diagnosed by the classifier with high specificity and sensitivity in both the original and validation cohorts. A cluster of highly shared sequence variants was judged likely to represent a technical artifact of the sequencing pipeline. A later analysis found that HLA-associated TCR beta chains were more clonally expanded and had lower generation probabilities than equally common non-associated chains. When HLA alleles, especially DR and DQ, strongly co-occurred, attributing TCR associations to individual alleles was difficult. Some IMGT-functional V segments, including TRBV6-2 and TRBV6-3, could not be told apart with the 87-base-pair reads, so those segments were excluded. According to a later genetic analysis, donors in an Asian-associated ancestry cluster had fewer N-insertions in productive TCRs than the approximately 670-donor mean. The authors suggested that the approach could potentially be extended to other disease states and immunological phenotypes. A further reported finding was that TCR beta sequences accurately predicted the HLA-A and HLA-B alleles for most subjects in the first cohort. A later analysis found that TCR association rates varied across HLA loci, with DRB1 alleles showing the most associated TCRs and HLA-C alleles the fewest. A later analysis associated about 18,000 TCR beta sequences with specific HLA alleles at a false discovery rate of 0.05. Because counts were too low, approximately 18 rarely observed V segments, including chromosome 9 orphons, were excluded from the earlier analysis of around 590 of the donors. In a later genetic analysis, a missense DCLRE1C variant was associated with V-gene and J-gene trimming of TCR beta chains, and the association was replicated in an independent cohort. According to a later analysis, parvovirus B19, influenza, CMV and Epstein-Barr virus appeared linked to several top co-occurrence clusters. Because HLA typing was missing for some donors at each locus, association tests included only the typed subset.

In total, around 600 healthy bone marrow donors made up the cohort. All cohort members were sampled while nominally healthy, although unrecorded immune exposures were likely present. The donor was CMV seronegative and was included in the group of several hundred seronegative cohort members. Each donor provided a peripheral blood sample, and peripheral blood mononuclear cells were used for TCR beta sequencing. The Qiagen DNeasy Blood Extraction Kit was used to extract genomic DNA from the blood cell samples. V gives up 6 bases and J gives up 4 bases, and the segment between their germline ends measures 18 bases. According to the germline V gene, CDR1 reads SNHLY and CDR2 reads FYNNEI. There are 15 amino acids in the CDR3, from cysteine to phenylalanine inclusive. The sequence is cut down to CDR3 DNA, 45 bases in frame from base 1. Preparation of the library involved the immunoSEQ multiplex PCR assay. For the multiplex PCR, a mixture combining 60 forward primers for TCR Vbeta segments and 13 reverse primers for TCR Jbeta segments was used. The CDR3 region of rearranged TCR beta genes was amplified from genomic DNA by a multiplex PCR assay. The amplified TCR beta libraries were sequenced on the Illumina HiSeq System as 87-base-pair reads. Under the source paper's analysis protocol: Across the 700 or so repertoires, a later analysis counted 60 million to 90 million unique TCR beta chains, 9.5 million to 12 million of which were shared by at least two donors. To remove PCR and sequencing errors, raw reads were error-corrected and collapsed into unique sequences using a nearest-neighbor algorithm that merged closely related sequences. Alignment of CDR3 sequences to IMGT reference sequences was used to assign V, D and J gene segments. For a sequence to be retained, at least a six-nucleotide match to both a V gene segment and a J gene segment was required. A rearrangement counted as productive if the CDR3 had no stop codons and remained in frame with V and J, and every other rearrangement counted as non-productive. CDR3 was defined according to IMGT convention as the region running from the second conserved V-encoded cysteine to the conserved J-encoded phenylalanine. Sequences without an unambiguous match to a single V gene segment were excluded from the earlier analysis of approximately 600 of the donors. In an earlier analysis of a few hundred of the donors, a V segment was called functional when productive rearrangements were above 56.7%, and segregating when the standard deviation between donors exceeded 5%. A statistical classification framework was built to diagnose cytomegalovirus status from the catalog of TCR beta chain sequences. In a later analysis, TCR nucleotide sequences were compared against IMGT/GENE-DB human TR gene sequences so that V and J genes could be assigned. In a later analysis, CDR3 sequences and most-parsimonious VDJ recombination scenarios were assigned using the TCRdist pipeline. A later analysis defined each TCR beta chain by its CDR3 amino acid sequence plus V-gene family, and excluded reads lacking a unique V-gene family. A later analysis removed 550 to 650 highly shared, low-generation-probability nucleotide sequences to deal with suspected cross-contamination and a sequencing artifact. In a later analysis, a clonal expansion index was calculated for each public chain from normalized within-repertoire ranks of inferred template counts. A later analysis computed generation probabilities with a VDJ recombination model fitted to out-of-frame rearrangements, and checked the results against IGoR. In a later analysis, hypergeometric tests were used to score TCR-TCR, TCR-HLA and TCR-CMV co-occurrence, with a repertoire-size bias correction applied to TCR pairs. In a later analysis, false discovery rates were estimated by permuting HLA or CMV assignments 20 times. In a later analysis, co-occurring TCRs were grouped with DBSCAN, and TCRdist sequence similarity was added when clustering was performed within HLA-allele-positive subsets. Repertoires with fewer than 30,000 or more than 120,000 public chains were left out of co-occurrence clustering, as were five repertoires with anomalous nucleotide sharing. This immuneACCESS table, as held by TCRdb, lists in-frame sequences with V and J called but not all clones. Of the missing ones, under half trace to an unresolved V gene in checked studies; the others have no known cause. From that table come the V and J calls and clone size; the DNA was used to work out D and trimming. This sample holds some 76,000 clones; roughly 84% were observed only once. The ten largest account for 2.4% of the sample.

The sample holds a few counts of this clone. Its antigen is not yet known. No much larger clone is present one base from it, and per-base qualities are unavailable. The sequence was obtained from a woman aged 45-60 years in good health and CMV-seronegative. This receptor chain uses TRBV2 and TRBJ1-2; no D gene is confidently identified. The specimen sequenced was PBMCs. The DNA is TGTGCCAGCAGCGGTGTTCGGGGTGGTTCCTATGGCTACACCTTC. Translation gives CASSGVRGGSYGYTF.